Listed below are T cell receptor beta chains from one sample, sequenced in a study of T cell responses to AZD1222 COVID-19 vaccine. Here immunoSEQ multiplex PCR was the method, and the copy in TCRdb shows in-frame clones only, minus some. The table includes 150,000 to 200,000 clones, 70% to 90% detected once. Specimen: peripheral blood, collected 28 days after the second AZD1222 dose. These receptors came from an adult who received the AZD1222 COVID-19 vaccine. Both conserved end residues are part of each CDR3. The order of the fields is CDR3 DNA, CDR3 protein, clone size, V gene, D gene, J gene. A D gene is named only where the DNA matches it firmly. The size of a clone is reported for some rows only, either as once, few or many, or as a class for expanded clones.

TGTGCCAGCAGTTTTATCCCGGGAGATACGCAGTATTTT CASSFIPGDTQYF NA TRBV28 NA TRBJ2-3
TGTGCCAGCAGCCCACTAGGGATGGGGACAGATACGCAGTATTTT CASSPLGMGTDTQYF NA TRBV5-8 NA TRBJ2-3
TGTGCCAGCAGCTTAGGGCGGGAGTTGGAGGAGCAGTACTTC CASSLGRELEEQYF few TRBV13 TRBD2 TRBJ2-7
TGTGCCAGCAGCTTATTTCAGGGCGCAGATACGCAGTATTTT CASSLFQGADTQYF NA TRBV7-6 NA TRBJ2-3
TGTGCCAGCAGCTTAGGGCTTAGCGAAGCCGGGGAGCTGTTTTTT CASSLGLSEAGELFF NA TRBV7-6 NA TRBJ2-2
TGTGCCAGCAGTGACTCTGTGAACACTGAAGCTTTCTTT CASSDSVNTEAFF NA TRBV6-4 NA TRBJ1-1
TGTGCCAGCAGTGCCGGGACAGGGGGCCTTTTTTCTTCTGGGGCCAACGTCCTGACTTTC CASSAGTGGLFSSGANVLTF NA TRBV6-1 TRBD1 TRBJ2-6
TGCGCCAGCAGCCAAGACCCCGGAACCATGGAGGAGCAGTACTTC CASSQDPGTMEEQYF few TRBV4-1 NA TRBJ2-7
TGCGCCAGCAGCCAAGAATTACTGGACACCTTCTCTGGGGCCAACGTCCTGACTTTC CASSQELLDTFSGANVLTF NA TRBV4-3 NA TRBJ2-6
TGTGCCAGCAGTTTGGGACTAGCGCAGTACTTC CASSLGLAQYF NA TRBV6-2/TRBV6-3 TRBD2 TRBJ2-7
TGTGCCAGCAGTCGGCGGACTAGCGGGACCTACGAGCAGTACTTC CASSRRTSGTYEQYF NA TRBV28 TRBD2 TRBJ2-7
TGTGCCAGCAGTTTAGCCGGGACTAGCGGGACTTACGAGCAGTACTTC CASSLAGTSGTYEQYF NA TRBV27 TRBD2 TRBJ2-7
TGTGCCAGCAGTTTAGCGACTCCTGGAGCTTTCTTT CASSLATPGAFF NA TRBV12-3/TRBV12-4 NA TRBJ1-1
TGTGCCTGGAACCCGTGGGGGGAACGGTACGAGCAGTACTTC CAWNPWGERYEQYF NA TRBV30 NA TRBJ2-7
TGTGCCAGCTCACCGGAAGCAGCCAAAAACATTCAGTACTTC CASSPEAAKNIQYF NA TRBV18 NA TRBJ2-4